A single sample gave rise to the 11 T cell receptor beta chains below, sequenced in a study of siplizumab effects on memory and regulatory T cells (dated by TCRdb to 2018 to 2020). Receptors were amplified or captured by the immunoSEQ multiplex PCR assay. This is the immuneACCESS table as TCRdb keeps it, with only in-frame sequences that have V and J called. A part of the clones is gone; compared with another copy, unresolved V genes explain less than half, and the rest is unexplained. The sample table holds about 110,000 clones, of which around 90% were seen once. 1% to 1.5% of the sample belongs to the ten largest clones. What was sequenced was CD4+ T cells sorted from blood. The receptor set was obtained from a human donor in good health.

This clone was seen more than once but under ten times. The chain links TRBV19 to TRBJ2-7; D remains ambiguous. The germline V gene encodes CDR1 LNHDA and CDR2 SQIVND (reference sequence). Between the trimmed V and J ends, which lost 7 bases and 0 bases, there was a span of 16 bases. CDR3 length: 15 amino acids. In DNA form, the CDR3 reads TGTGCCAGTACTCCCACGGACGGCAACTCCTACGAGCAGTACTTC. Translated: CASTPTDGNSYEQYF.

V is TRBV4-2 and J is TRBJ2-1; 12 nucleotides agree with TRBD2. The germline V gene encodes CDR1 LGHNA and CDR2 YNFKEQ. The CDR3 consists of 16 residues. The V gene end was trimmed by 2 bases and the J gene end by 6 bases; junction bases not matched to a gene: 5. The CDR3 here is CASSQLTSGSRNEQFF. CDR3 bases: TGTGCCAGCAGCCAACTGACTAGCGGGAGTCGCAATGAGCAGTTCTTC.

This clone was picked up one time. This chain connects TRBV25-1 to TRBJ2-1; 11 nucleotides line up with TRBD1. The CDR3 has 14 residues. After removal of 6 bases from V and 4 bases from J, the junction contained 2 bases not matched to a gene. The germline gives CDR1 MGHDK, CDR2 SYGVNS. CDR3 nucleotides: TGTGCCAGCAGCGGGACAGGGGGTTACAATGAGCAGTTCTTC. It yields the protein CASSGTGGYNEQFF. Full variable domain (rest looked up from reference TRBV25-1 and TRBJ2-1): EADIYQTPRYLVIGTGKKITLECSQTMGHDKMYWYQQDPGMELHLIHYSYGVNSTEKGDLSSESTVSRIRTEHFPLTLESARPSHTSQYLCASSGTGGYNEQFFGPGTRLTVL.

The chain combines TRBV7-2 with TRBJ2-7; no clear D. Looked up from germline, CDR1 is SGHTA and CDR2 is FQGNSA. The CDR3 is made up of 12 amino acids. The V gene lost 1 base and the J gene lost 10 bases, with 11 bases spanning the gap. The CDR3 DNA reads TGTGCCAGCAGCTTAGTGTCCCGAACCCAGTACTTC. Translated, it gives CASSLVSRTQYF.

CDR3 bases: TGCAGTGCGGGGGGATGGGCTGAAGCTTTCTTT. This codes for CSAGGWAEAFF. The V gene is TRBV20-1, the J gene TRBJ1-1, with TRBD1 as a possible D gene (5 bases). The CDR3 contains 11 residues. Looked up from germline, CDR1 is DFQATT and CDR2 is SNEGSKA (reference sequence). Trimming stripped 6 bases from V and 6 bases from J, with 11 bases between.

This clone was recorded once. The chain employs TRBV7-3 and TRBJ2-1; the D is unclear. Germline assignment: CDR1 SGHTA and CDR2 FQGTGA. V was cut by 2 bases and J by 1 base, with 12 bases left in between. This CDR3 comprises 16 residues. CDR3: CASSLYVGLSYNEQFF. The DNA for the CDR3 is TGTGCCAGCAGCTTATATGTGGGTCTTTCCTACAATGAGCAGTTCTTC.

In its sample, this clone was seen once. The DNA of the CDR3 is TGTGCCGGGGACAGGGGAAGAGAAGAGACCCAGTACTTC. Its protein product is CAGDRGREETQYF. The chain has TRBV30 and TRBJ2-5; 10 bases are shared with TRBD1. Trimming took 8 bases from V and 3 from J; bases not matched to a gene: 6. Per germline, CDR1 GTSNPN and CDR2 SVGIG (reference sequence). The CDR3 spans 13 residues.

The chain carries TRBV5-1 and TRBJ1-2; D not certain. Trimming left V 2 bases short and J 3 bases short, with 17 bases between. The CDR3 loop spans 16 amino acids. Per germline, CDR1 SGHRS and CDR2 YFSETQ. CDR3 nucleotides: TGCGCCAGCAGCTTTACCCCGGGATCCATAGACTATGGCTACACCTTC. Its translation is CASSFTPGSIDYGYTF.

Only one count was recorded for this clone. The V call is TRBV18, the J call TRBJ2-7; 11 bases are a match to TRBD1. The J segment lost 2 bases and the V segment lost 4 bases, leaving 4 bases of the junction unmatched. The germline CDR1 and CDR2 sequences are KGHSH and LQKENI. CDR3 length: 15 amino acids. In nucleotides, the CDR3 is TGTGCCAGCTCACTTGGACAGGGGGCGGCCTACGAGCAGTACTTC. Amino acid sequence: CASSLGQGAAYEQYF.

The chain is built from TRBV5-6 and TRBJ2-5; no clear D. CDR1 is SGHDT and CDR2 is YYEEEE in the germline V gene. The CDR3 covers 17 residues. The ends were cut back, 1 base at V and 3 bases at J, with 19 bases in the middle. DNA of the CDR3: TGTGCCAGCAGCTTGCCGGACGCCCGAGCCCACAAAGAGACCCAGTACTTC. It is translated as CASSLPDARAHKETQYF. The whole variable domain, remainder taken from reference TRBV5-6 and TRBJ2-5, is DAGVTQSPTHLIKTRGQQVTLRCSPKSGHDTVSWYQQALGQGPQFIFQYYEEEERQRGNFPDRFSGHQFPNYSSELNVNALLLGDSALYLCASSLPDARAHKETQYFGPGTRLLVL.

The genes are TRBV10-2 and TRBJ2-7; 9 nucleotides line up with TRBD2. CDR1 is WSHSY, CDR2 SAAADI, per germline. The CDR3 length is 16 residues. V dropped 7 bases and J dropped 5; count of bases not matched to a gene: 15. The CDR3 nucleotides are TGCGCCAGCACCGTAATTAGCGGGAGTGACTGGAACGAGCAGTACTTC. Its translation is CASTVISGSDWNEQYF.